What follows are 5 T cell receptor beta chains derived from one specimen sequenced in a study of blood T cells in healthy people across ages. A J-beta primer mix and a sample-barcoded 5' primer were used in a second PCR of roughly 7 to 12 cycles. A single record per CDR3 protein comes from TCRdb applying MiXCR to the 5' RACE reads. The sample consists of 730,000 or so distinct CDR3 sequences, 43% of them appearing once. The sample taken for sequencing was blood. The receptors were gathered from a woman aged 60-75 years in good health.

This sequence joins TRBV7-2 and TRBJ2-4; no reliable D call. V was trimmed by 1 base and J by 4 bases, leaving 5 bases between them. CDR3 length equals 13 residues. Germline loops: CDR1 SGHTA, CDR2 FQGNSA. The CDR3 region is CASSLVQKNIQYF. In DNA, the CDR3 is TGTGCCAGCAGCTTAGTACAGAAAAACATTCAGTACTTC.

DNA for the CDR3: TGTGCCAGCAGTCTATATCAGTGGAGTGACTATGGCTACACCTTC. The encoded protein is CASSLYQWSDYGYTF. The gene calls are TRBV28 and TRBJ1-2; D call uncertain. CDR1 MDHEN and CDR2 SYDVKM come from the germline V gene. This CDR3 comprises 15 residues. Trimming removed 5 bases at V and 3 bases at J, with 16 bases between.

As to this clonotype: A much larger clone differs by one base, so this may be a read error. V and J are TRBV13 and TRBJ2-7; D perhaps matches TRBD2 (5 bases). Per the germline V gene, CDR1 is PRHDT and CDR2 is FYEKMQ (reference sequence). Trimming shortened V by 3 bases and J by 6 bases, and 15 bases separated the two germline ends. The CDR3 loop spans 14 amino acids. CDR3 in amino acids: CASSFRRRACEQYF. DNA of the CDR3: TGTGCCAGCAGCTTTCGACGGCGGGCCTGCGAGCAGTACTTC.

This clonotype was recorded a few times. The V gene is TRBV27, the J gene TRBJ2-7; no clear D. Trimming removed 4 bases at V and 2 bases at J, with 15 bases between. CDR3 length: 15 amino acids. CDR1 is MNHEY and CDR2 is SMNVEV in the germline V gene (reference sequence). CDR3 residues: CASSSDGFGPYEQYF. The CDR3 DNA reads as TGTGCCAGCAGTTCCGACGGGTTCGGGCCCTACGAGCAGTACTTC.

The chain is built from TRBV29-1 and TRBJ2-1, with a tentative D call TRBD2 (5 bases). The germline V gene has CDR1 SQVTM and CDR2 ANQGSEA. The germline V and J ends were trimmed by 2 bases and 8 bases, with 13 bases remaining between them. The CDR3 consists of 13 residues. The CDR3 DNA reads TGCAGCGTTGAAAACAGTCAGAGGGATGAGCAGTTCTTC. It specifies CSVENSQRDEQFF.